This is a list of T cell receptor beta chains from one sample in a study of blood T cell repertoires in COVID-19. The method was immunoSEQ multiplex PCR; TCRdb's version includes in-frame clones alone and lacks a portion of them. The top ten hold roughly a tenth of the sample, which has around 310,000 clones, 70% to 90% seen once. Material: PBMCs or T cells enriched from blood (not recorded which). The receptors stem from a woman aged 40 to 50 who had recovered from COVID-19. The CDR3 runs from the conserved cysteine through the conserved F or W. The D gene is left open where the match is weak. Size is omitted from some rows. Given values are once, few, many or a class for expanded clones.

d_gene: TRBD1; abundance: NA; j_gene: TRBJ1-1; v_gene: TRBV2; len: 14; CDR3nt: TGTGCCAGCAGCTTCGGACAGGGATCCACTGAAGCTTTCTTT; CDR3aa: CASSFGQGSTEAFF
d_gene: TRBD1; abundance: once; j_gene: TRBJ1-2; v_gene: TRBV24-1; len: 13; CDR3nt: TGTGCCACCAGCGAGGGGGCTGGATATGGCTACACCTTC; CDR3aa: CATSEGAGYGYTF
d_gene: NA; abundance: NA; j_gene: TRBJ2-7; v_gene: TRBV12-1; len: 12; CDR3nt: TGTGCCAGCAGCTTTCGGCCTACCGAGGAGTACTTC; CDR3aa: CASSFRPTEEYF
d_gene: TRBD2; abundance: NA; j_gene: TRBJ2-3; v_gene: TRBV4-3; len: 16; CDR3nt: TGCGCCAGCAGCCAAGGGACTAGCGGGAGGGCAGATACGCAGTATTTT; CDR3aa: CASSQGTSGRADTQYF
d_gene: NA; abundance: once; j_gene: TRBJ1-4; v_gene: TRBV28; len: 15; CDR3nt: TGTGCCAGCAGTCCGGGGGGGAAGCAAGGTGAAAAACTGTTTTTT; CDR3aa: CASSPGGKQGEKLFF
d_gene: TRBD2; abundance: NA; j_gene: TRBJ2-7; v_gene: TRBV5-1; len: 14; CDR3nt: TGCGCCAGCAGCCTGATAGCGGGTGGTTCGGAGCAGTACTTC; CDR3aa: CASSLIAGGSEQYF
d_gene: TRBD1; abundance: NA; j_gene: TRBJ1-6; v_gene: TRBV5-1; len: 15; CDR3nt: TGCGCCAGCCGCAATCGGACAGGGCAAAATTCACCCCTCCACTTT; CDR3aa: CASRNRTGQNSPLHF
d_gene: NA; abundance: NA; j_gene: TRBJ2-1; v_gene: TRBV29-1; len: 10; CDR3nt: TGCAGCGTTGCTTACAATGAGCAGTTCTTC; CDR3aa: CSVAYNEQFF
d_gene: NA; abundance: NA; j_gene: TRBJ1-6; v_gene: TRBV11-2; len: 15; CDR3nt: TGTGCCAGCAGCTTAGGACAGGCCTATAATTCACCCCTCCACTTT; CDR3aa: CASSLGQAYNSPLHF
d_gene: TRBD1; abundance: NA; j_gene: TRBJ2-7; v_gene: TRBV19; len: 13; CDR3nt: TGTGCCAGTAGTCGACAGGGATCCTACGAGCAGTACTTC; CDR3aa: CASSRQGSYEQYF
d_gene: TRBD2; abundance: once; j_gene: TRBJ2-2; v_gene: TRBV7-2; len: 17; CDR3nt: TGTGCCAGCAGCTTGGGGACTAGCGGGGCTTCCACCGGGGAGCTGTTTTTT; CDR3aa: CASSLGTSGASTGELFF
d_gene: TRBD1; abundance: NA; j_gene: TRBJ1-5; v_gene: TRBV19; len: 15; CDR3nt: TGTGCCAGTAGTATGGGGACAGGGGGCTATCAGCCCCAGCATTTT; CDR3aa: CASSMGTGGYQPQHF
d_gene: NA; abundance: NA; j_gene: TRBJ2-1; v_gene: TRBV5-1; len: 16; CDR3nt: TGCGCCAGCAGCTTCCTACTGGGAGAAAAGGACAATGAGCAGTTCTTC; CDR3aa: CASSFLLGEKDNEQFF
d_gene: NA; abundance: NA; j_gene: TRBJ2-7; v_gene: TRBV30; len: 12; CDR3nt: TGTGCCTGGAGTGGACGGGGCTACGAGCAGTACTTC; CDR3aa: CAWSGRGYEQYF
d_gene: NA; abundance: NA; j_gene: TRBJ2-1; v_gene: TRBV5-6; len: 15; CDR3nt: TGTGCCAGCAGCTTGGGCAGCGGGTCCTACAATGAGCAGTTCTTC; CDR3aa: CASSLGSGSYNEQFF
d_gene: NA; abundance: NA; j_gene: TRBJ1-2; v_gene: TRBV10-3; len: 13; CDR3nt: TGTGCCATCAGTGCTAGAGGCAGCTATGGCTACACCTTC; CDR3aa: CAISARGSYGYTF